This T cell receptor (beta chain) is drawn from a study of siplizumab effects on memory and regulatory T cells. Study outcomes and limitations: There was no confirmation of the suppressive function of proliferating Tregs from siplizumab cultures. Contribution to the alloresponse seemed major for naive T cells, which also seemed more diverse than memory cells. Siplizumab produced a significant drop in alloreactive sequences attributable to unstimulated CD4+ memory cells.

Per sample, about 10^5 TCR templates underwent assay. Libraries were prepared by immunoSEQ multiplex PCR; TCRdb keeps only in-frame clonotypes and omits some of them. This sample carries about 110,000 clones, about 91% of them seen once, and the ten largest clones take more than 0.65%. Germline V gene data show CDR1 as SGHRS and CDR2 as YFSETQ. V lost 6 bases, J lost 9 bases, and 12 bases stayed unmatched. The CDR3 is 15 amino acids. Comment on this clone: Its antigen is undetermined.

This sequence originates from a human donor in good health. V gene TRBV5-1 combines with J gene TRBJ2-1; 10 nucleotides agree with TRBD1. The material sequenced was Tregs sorted from blood. CDR3 sequence reads: CASTSPGTGVFEQFF. CDR3 sequence (DNA): TGCGCCAGCACCAGTCCCGGGACAGGGGTTTTTGAGCAGTTCTTC.